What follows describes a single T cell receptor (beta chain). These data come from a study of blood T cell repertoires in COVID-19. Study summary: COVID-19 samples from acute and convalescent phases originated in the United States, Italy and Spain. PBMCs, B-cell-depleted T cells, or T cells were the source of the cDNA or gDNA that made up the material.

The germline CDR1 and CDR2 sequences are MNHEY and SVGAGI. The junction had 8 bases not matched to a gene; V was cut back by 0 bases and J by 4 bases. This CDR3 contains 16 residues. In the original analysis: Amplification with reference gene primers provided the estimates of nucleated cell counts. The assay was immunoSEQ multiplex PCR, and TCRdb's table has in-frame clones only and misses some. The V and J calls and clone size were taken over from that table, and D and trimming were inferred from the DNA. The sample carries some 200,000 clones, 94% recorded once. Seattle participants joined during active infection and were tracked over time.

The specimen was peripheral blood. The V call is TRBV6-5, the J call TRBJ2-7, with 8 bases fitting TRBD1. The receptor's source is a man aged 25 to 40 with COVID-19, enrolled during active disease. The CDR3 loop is CASSYSPGTGRYEQYF. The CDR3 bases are TGTGCCAGCAGTTACTCCCCCGGGACAGGACGATACGAGCAGTACTTC.